The present TCR beta chain was sequenced within a study of beta chain features in type 1 diabetes. Points from the study as a whole: Type 1 diabetes patients had moderately but significantly shorter TCRB CDR3s in all four CD4+ subsets.

Each of the CD4+ naive, central memory, regulatory and stem cell-like memory populations was sorted via CD45RO/CCR7/CD25/CD127/CD95/CD27. Worth noting for this clone: Its antigen remains unknown.

This CDR3 spans 15 amino acids. Trimming cost V 1 base and J 11 bases; bases outside gene matches: 12. The V gene's germline CDR1 is KGHSH and CDR2 LQKENI. What was sequenced were expressed TCRB transcripts, since all of the isolated RNA had been reverse transcribed. Assay: immunoSEQ multiplex PCR; the TCRdb copy retains only in-frame clones and omits some. The data hold about 170,000 clones, with around 7.8% observed a single time. The material sequenced was central memory CD4+ T cells from blood. The TCR sequence derives from a middle-aged woman with type 1 diabetes. The chain joins TRBV18 to TRBJ1-1; 8 positions match TRBD1. The CDR3 region is CASSPQTMTGAWAFF. The CDR3 nucleotides are TGTGCCAGCTCACCACAGACTATGACAGGGGCTTGGGCTTTCTTT. Full variable domain (remainder filled in from reference TRBV18 and TRBJ1-1): NAGVMQNPRHLVRRRGQEARLRCSPMKGHSHVYWYRQLPEEGLKFMVYLQKENIIDESGMPKERFSAEFPKEGPSILRIQQVVRGDSAAYFCASSPQTMTGAWAFFGQGTRLTVV.